These 26 T cell receptor beta chains share one sample of origin, sequenced in a study of blood T cell repertoires in COVID-19. This table comes from immunoSEQ multiplex PCR, and its TCRdb copy is limited to in-frame clones, with some not included. The repertoire has 300,000 to 400,000 clones, more than 80% of them found once; the top ten carry about 1%. The sequenced sample was PBMCs or T cells enriched from blood (not recorded which). These receptors were collected from a man younger than 35 who had recovered from COVID-19.

This rearrangement joins TRBV19 to TRBJ2-2, with 10 nucleotides matching TRBD2. Per the germline V gene, CDR1 is LNHDA and CDR2 is SQIVND (reference sequence). After removal of 3 bases from V and 6 bases from J, the junction contained 7 bases not matched to a gene. This CDR3 is 16 amino acids long. CDR3 loop: CASSIPAGGFAGELFF. In nucleotides, the CDR3 is TGTGCCAGTAGTATTCCAGCGGGGGGGTTTGCCGGGGAGCTGTTTTTT.

The chain uses TRBV9 and TRBJ1-1; D possibly corresponds to TRBD1 (5 bases). The germline V and J ends were trimmed by 0 bases and 8 bases, with 14 bases remaining between them. This CDR3 has 14 amino acids. CDR1 and CDR2 from the germline V gene are SGDLS and YYNGEE. This chain's CDR3 is CASSVEGPQQEAFF. For the CDR3, the DNA is TGTGCCAGCAGCGTAGAGGGGCCACAGCAGGAAGCTTTCTTT.

This clone was counted a single time. The rearrangement uses TRBV6-5 and TRBJ1-5, with D maybe TRBD1 (5 bases). CDR3 length: 13 amino acids. Trimming removed 6 bases at V and 2 bases at J, with 8 bases between. Per the germline V gene, CDR1 is MNHEY and CDR2 is SVGAGI. CDR3 nucleotides: TGTGCCAGCAGGGGGGGAGGCAATCAGCCCCAGCATTTT. This translates into CASRGGGNQPQHF.

The chain combines TRBV5-1 with TRBJ2-7, with D uncertain. CDR3 length: 12 amino acids. Germline V gene data show CDR1 as SGHRS and CDR2 as YFSETQ. V gave up 4 bases and J gave up 4 bases, with 9 bases separating them. The CDR3 protein is CASSPHTYEQYF. CDR3 nucleotides: TGCGCCAGCAGCCCACATACATACGAGCAGTACTTC.

This chain joins TRBV19 and TRBJ1-2, with TRBD1 as a possible D gene (5 bases). The V and J ends lost 7 bases and 4 bases respectively, with 16 bases between them. Germline CDR1 and CDR2: LNHDA and SQIVND (reference sequence). The CDR3 sequence is 14 residues long. The CDR3 region is CASTLRTNFYGYTF. The CDR3 DNA reads as TGTGCCAGTACCCTTAGGACAAACTTCTATGGCTACACCTTC.

The CDR3 region is CATANTGGYTF. CDR3 in DNA: TGTGCCACAGCGAACACGGGTGGCTACACCTTC. The chain uses TRBV24-1 and TRBJ1-2; D is uncertain. Trimming took 10 bases from V and 7 from J, leaving 12 bases between them. Germline V gene sequence: CDR1 KGHDR, CDR2 SFDVKD. This CDR3 has 11 residues.

The chain combines TRBV27 with TRBJ2-7; TRBD1 matches at 7 bases. Germline CDR1 and CDR2: MNHEY and SMNVEV (reference sequence). Germline trimming cut 6 bases from V and 1 base from J; bases unmatched to any gene: 6. This CDR3 is 14 amino acids long. The CDR3 DNA is TGTGCCAGCAGATTCTTGGGACAGTCCTACGAGCAGTACTTC. Translation gives CASRFLGQSYEQYF.

This chain connects TRBV3-1 (or the pseudogene TRBV3-2) to TRBJ1-2, with a possible D match to TRBD1 (5 bases). The CDR3 is 16 residues long. Per the germline V gene, CDR1 is LGHDT and CDR2 is YNNKEL (reference sequence). The V and J ends lost 0 bases and 6 bases respectively, with 17 bases between them. The CDR3 DNA reads TGTGCCAGCAGCCAAGATGTGGGGGGGAAGCGGCATGGCTACACCTTC. Translated: CASSQDVGGKRHGYTF.

The rearrangement joins TRBV2 to TRBJ2-1; TRBD1 matches 8 bases. Germline V gene lookup returns CDR1 SNHLY and CDR2 FYNNEI. The V gene end was trimmed by 10 bases and the J gene end by 5 bases; junction bases not matched to a gene: 7. CDR3 length equals 13 residues. The DNA of the CDR3 is TGTGCCAACAGGGACAGGCGAAACAATGAGCAGTTCTTC. This gives the protein CANRDRRNNEQFF.

The chain employs TRBV2 and TRBJ2-1; TRBD2 matches 13 bases. Germline CDR1 SNHLY, CDR2 FYNNEI. The V and J ends lost 5 bases and 7 bases, in that order; junction bases with no gene match: 5. The CDR3 loop spans 15 amino acids. CDR3 in amino acids: CASSQTSGRMNEQFF. The CDR3 DNA sequence: TGTGCCAGCAGTCAGACTAGCGGGAGGATGAATGAGCAGTTCTTC.

This clone was counted once. The chain combines TRBV4-1 with TRBJ2-7; TRBD1 matches 9 bases. The CDR3 consists of 15 residues. Unmatched junction bases numbered 5, after V lost 1 base and J lost 4 bases. Germline CDR1 is MGHRA and CDR2 is YSYEKL. As DNA, the CDR3 is TGCGCCAGCAGCCAAGCCGGGACAGGGAAATACGAGCAGTACTTC. Protein sequence: CASSQAGTGKYEQYF.

V and J are TRBV25-1 and TRBJ2-5, with 9 bases identical to TRBD2. The trim removed 7 bases at V and 2 bases at J, leaving 5 bases unmatched. The germline gives CDR1 MGHDK, CDR2 SYGVNS. There are 14 residues in the CDR3. In DNA, the CDR3 is TGTGCCAGCAAAACGACTAGCGGACAAGAGACCCAGTACTTC. It specifies CASKTTSGQETQYF.

The rearrangement joins TRBV19 to TRBJ2-7; 7 positions match TRBD2. V was pared by 3 bases and J by 0 bases, with 2 bases of the junction left unmatched. This CDR3 comprises 14 residues. Germline lookup yields CDR1 LNHDA and CDR2 SQIVND (reference sequence). The CDR3 loop is CASSMASGSYEQYF. DNA for the CDR3: TGTGCCAGTAGTATGGCTAGCGGCTCCTACGAGCAGTACTTC.

This rearrangement joins TRBV7-3 to TRBJ2-1; D is unclear. V lost 5 bases to trimming and J lost 6 bases, with 11 bases between them. The CDR3 loop spans 13 amino acids. Germline V lookup: CDR1 SGHTA, CDR2 FQGTGA. CDR3 residues: CASSPSLVNEQFF. CDR3 bases: TGTGCCAGCAGCCCTAGTCTCGTCAATGAGCAGTTCTTC.

The chain joins TRBV19 to TRBJ1-6; D possibly corresponds to TRBD1 (6 bases). Germline values: CDR1 LNHDA, CDR2 SQIVND (reference sequence). V lost 6 bases and J lost 7, with 16 bases in between. There are 15 residues in the CDR3. The CDR3, as DNA: TGTGCCAGTAGCCTAATACAGGGAGCGAATTCACCCCTCCACTTT. Protein: CASSLIQGANSPLHF.

The V gene is TRBV7-3, the J gene TRBJ2-2; 7 bases are a match to TRBD2. Trimming took 8 bases from V and 2 from J; bases not matched to a gene: 2. There are 13 residues in the CDR3. Per germline, CDR1 SGHTA and CDR2 FQGTGA. The CDR3 nucleotides read TGTGCCAGCGGGACTACCAACACCGGGGAGCTGTTTTTT. It yields the protein CASGTTNTGELFF.

The rearrangement links TRBV15 to TRBJ1-4; D is ambiguous. Germline loops: CDR1 LNHNV, CDR2 YYDKDF (reference sequence). With 0 bases removed from V and 3 bases from J, the gap between germline ends came to 8 bases. CDR3 size: 15 residues. The CDR3 loop is CATSRDGRANEKLFF. CDR3 DNA: TGTGCCACCAGCAGAGATGGGAGAGCTAATGAAAAACTGTTTTTT.

The CDR3 is CASSPRRDTAYEQYF. In DNA, the CDR3 is TGTGCCAGCTCACCAAGAAGGGACACTGCCTACGAGCAGTACTTC. This chain uses TRBV18 with TRBJ2-7, with D perhaps matching TRBD1 (6 bases). CDR3 size: 15 residues. CDR1 and CDR2 from the germline V gene are KGHSH and LQKENI. Trimming took 2 bases from V and 2 from J, leaving 13 bases between them.

The rearrangement uses TRBV9 and TRBJ2-7; possible D gene TRBD2, 5 bases. Trimming pared 2 bases from V and 0 bases from J, leaving 12 bases between. The CDR3 is 15 residues long. Germline CDR1 SGDLS, CDR2 YYNGEE. CDR3 residues: CASSVLPGYSYEQYF. Here the CDR3 DNA reads TGTGCCAGCAGCGTTTTACCGGGGTACTCCTACGAGCAGTACTTC.

The rearrangement joins TRBV11-2 to TRBJ1-2; D might be TRBD1 (5 bases). Trimming removed 5 bases at V and 5 bases at J, with 12 bases between. The CDR3 is made up of 13 amino acids. Germline CDR1 SGHAT, CDR2 FQNNGV. The CDR3 loop is CASSLTDSYGYTF. CDR3 in DNA: TGTGCCAGCAGCCTAACTGACAGTTATGGCTACACCTTC.

The V and J genes are TRBV2 and TRBJ2-1; 13 bases agree with TRBD2. The CDR3 contains 14 residues. Germline trimming cut 10 bases from V and 8 bases from J; bases unmatched to any gene: 8. Germline V CDR1 and CDR2: SNHLY, FYNNEI. The CDR3 sequence is CATQGLAGVHEQFF. CDR3 DNA sequence: TGTGCCACTCAAGGACTAGCGGGAGTCCATGAGCAGTTCTTC. Drawing the rest from reference TRBV2 and TRBJ2-1, the complete variable domain is EPEVTQTPSHQVTQMGQEVILRCVPISNHLYFYWYRQILGQKVEFLVSFYNNEISEKSEIFDDQFSVERPDGSNFTLKIRSTKLEDSAMYFCATQGLAGVHEQFFGPGTRLTVL.

This clone has only one observation. The rearrangement joins TRBV3-1 (or the pseudogene TRBV3-2) to TRBJ1-2, with 9 bases that match TRBD1. Germline loops: CDR1 LGHDT, CDR2 YNNKEL (reference sequence). V shed 3 bases, J shed 4 bases, and the junction held 6 bases outside the gene matches. The CDR3 is made up of 15 amino acids. In DNA, the CDR3 is TGTGCCAGCAGCCAGGGGACAGGGATCAGCTATGGCTACACCTTC. Its protein product is CASSQGTGISYGYTF.

J is TRBJ1-2 and V is TRBV5-1; D gene ambiguous. Between the trimmed V and J ends, which lost 7 bases and 8 bases, there was a span of 24 bases. CDR1 is SGHRS and CDR2 is YFSETQ in the germline V gene. The CDR3 spans 15 residues. The CDR3 here is CASPMVEAFWCGYTF. The CDR3 DNA reads as TGCGCCAGCCCTATGGTTGAGGCGTTTTGGTGCGGCTACACCTTC.

The V gene is TRBV29-1, the J gene TRBJ1-2; 7 nucleotides agree with TRBD1. This CDR3 has 13 amino acids. CDR1 SQVTM and CDR2 ANQGSEA come from the germline V gene. Trimming took 4 bases from V and 4 from J; bases not matched to a gene: 6. The CDR3 sequence is CSVGGSGGYGYTF. CDR3 nucleotides: TGCAGCGTTGGGGGGTCAGGGGGCTATGGCTACACCTTC.

The genes are TRBV9 and TRBJ1-4, with D perhaps TRBD1 (5 bases). This CDR3 is built from 17 residues. With 2 bases removed from V and 8 bases from J, the gap between germline ends came to 22 bases. Germline V gene lookup returns CDR1 SGDLS and CDR2 YYNGEE. CDR3 sequence reads: CASSVSTVRPGPEKLFF. The CDR3 nucleotides are TGTGCCAGCAGCGTCTCGACAGTAAGGCCAGGGCCAGAAAAACTGTTTTTT.

This clone was seen just once. The chain is built from TRBV5-1 and TRBJ2-1, with TRBD1 matching over 9 bases. The CDR3 is 13 amino acids. Germline V gene sequence: CDR1 SGHRS, CDR2 YFSETQ. V shed 7 bases and J 3 bases; nucleotides not matched to a gene: 2. The CDR3 DNA follows: TGCGCCAGCCGGGACAGGGACTACAATGAGCAGTTCTTC. Protein sequence: CASRDRDYNEQFF.